The present T cell receptor beta chain was sequenced within a study of blood T cell repertoires in COVID-19. Study summary: Spain, Italy and the United States supplied samples that represented acute and convalescent COVID-19. T cells, B-cell-depleted T cells, or PBMCs provided the cDNA or gDNA that served as material.

How the authors handled the data: Estimation of nucleated cell counts relied on the amplification of reference gene primers. Produced via immunoSEQ multiplex PCR; TCRdb's table is partial and in-frame only. V and J calls and clone size are as listed in that table; D and trimming were resolved from the DNA. The sample holds roughly 80,000 clones, roughly nine tenths seen once. The V gene lost 2 bases and the J gene lost 2 bases, with 17 bases spanning the gap. The CDR3 covers 16 residues. CDR1 and CDR2 (germline): SGHDT, YYEEEE. This chain uses TRBV5-6 with TRBJ2-7; D is possibly TRBD2 (6 bases). This TCR came from an elderly man in a cohort sampled during active COVID-19. Sequenced sample: peripheral blood. The CDR3: CASSFGAGSLTYEQYV. The DNA for the CDR3 is TGTGCCAGCAGCTTCGGGGCGGGATCCCTTACCTACGAGCAGTACGTC.